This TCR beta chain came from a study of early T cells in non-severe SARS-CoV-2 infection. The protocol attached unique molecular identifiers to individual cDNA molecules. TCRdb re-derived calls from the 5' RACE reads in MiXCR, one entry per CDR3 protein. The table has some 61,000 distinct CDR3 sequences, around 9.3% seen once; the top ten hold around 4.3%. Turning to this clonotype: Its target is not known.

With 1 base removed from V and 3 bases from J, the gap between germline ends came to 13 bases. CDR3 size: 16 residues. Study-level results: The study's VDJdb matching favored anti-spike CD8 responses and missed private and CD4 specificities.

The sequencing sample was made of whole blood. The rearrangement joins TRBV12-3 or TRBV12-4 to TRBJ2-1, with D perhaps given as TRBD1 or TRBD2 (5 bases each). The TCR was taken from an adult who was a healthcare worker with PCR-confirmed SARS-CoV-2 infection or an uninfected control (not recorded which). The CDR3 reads CASSLGGARFYNEQFF. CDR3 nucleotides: TGTGCCAGCAGTTTAGGAGGGGCCCGATTCTACAATGAGCAGTTCTTC.